These 6 T cell receptor beta chains share one sample of origin, sequenced in a study of TIL therapy for anti-PD-1-resistant metastatic lung cancer. Time point meaning: pre-treatment sample, taken before nivolumab and TIL therapy. The immunoSEQ assay was v3. The assay was immunoSEQ multiplex PCR, and TCRdb's table has in-frame clones only and misses some. Found here are 54,000 or so clones, roughly 84% of them singletons; the top ten hold around 2.6%. The sequencing here drew on blood, taken at baseline. The receptors come from a person aged 25 to 85 with non-small cell lung cancer.

The rearrangement joins TRBV2 to TRBJ1-6, with D perhaps matching TRBD1 (5 bases). The V and J ends lost 6 bases and 0 bases respectively, with 12 bases between them. Germline V CDR1 and CDR2: SNHLY, FYNNEI. This CDR3 has 16 residues. The CDR3, as DNA: TGTGCCAGCAGCACAGGCTTCAGCTCCTATAATTCACCCCTCCACTTT. It is translated as CASSTGFSSYNSPLHF.

The gene calls are TRBV28 and TRBJ2-7, with D tentatively TRBD2 (6 bases). The V and J ends lost 5 bases and 3 bases respectively, with 14 bases between them. This CDR3 spans 14 amino acids. Per the germline V gene, CDR1 is MDHEN and CDR2 is SYDVKM. The chain's CDR3 is CASSPLGLDYEQYF. CDR3 coding DNA: TGTGCCAGCAGTCCCCTGGGACTTGACTACGAGCAGTACTTC. The full variable domain, its missing parts supplied by reference TRBV28 and TRBJ2-7, is DVKVTQSSRYLVKRTGEKVFLECVQDMDHENMFWYRQDPGLGLRLIYFSYDVKMKEKGDIPEGYSVSREKKERFSLILESASTNQTSMYLCASSPLGLDYEQYFGPGTRLTVT.

V usage is TRBV6-6 and J usage is TRBJ2-4; the D is unclear. Germline CDR1 is MNHNY and CDR2 is SVGAGI (reference sequence). This CDR3 is 15 amino acids long. Deletions cut 0 bases from V and 6 bases from J, with 12 bases between. As DNA, the CDR3 is TGTGCCAGCAGTTACTCGCAGCCACAATTAAACATTCAGTACTTC. Translated, it gives CASSYSQPQLNIQYF.

This chain connects TRBV6-5 to TRBJ2-3, with D perhaps being TRBD1 or TRBD2 (6 bases each). The CDR3 is 15 residues long. Germline CDR1 reads MNHEY; CDR2 reads SVGAGI. V was cut by 8 bases and J by 4 bases, with 19 bases left in between. In DNA, the CDR3 is TGTGCCAGCGCTTCCCTGGGGGGCGAGGCAGATACGCAGTATTTT. It encodes CASASLGGEADTQYF.

J is TRBJ1-3 and V is TRBV5-3; D is possibly TRBD1 (5 bases). TRBV5-3 is reported as an ORF; its role is uncertain. Trimming took off 3 bases at V and 1 base at J, with 14 bases between the two ends. The CDR3 loop spans 16 amino acids. This chain's CDR3 is CARSWTTGPSGNTIYF. In DNA, the CDR3 is TGTGCCAGAAGCTGGACTACAGGACCATCTGGAAACACCATATATTTT.

The chain couples TRBV3-1 (or the pseudogene TRBV3-2) to TRBJ1-1; D call uncertain. The germline V gene encodes CDR1 LGHDT and CDR2 YNNKEL (reference sequence). This CDR3 comprises 14 residues. V shed 1 base and J shed 4 bases, with 10 bases lying between them. As DNA, the CDR3 is TGTGCCAGCAGCCAAGTTAGCGGCGGCACTGAAGCTTTCTTT. This sequence encodes CASSQVSGGTEAFF.